This TCR beta chain was sequenced for a study of blood T cell repertoires in COVID-19. Study at large: Italy, Spain and the United States were the sources of the convalescent and acute COVID-19 samples. From T cells, B-cell-depleted T cells, or PBMCs came the material, which was cDNA or gDNA.

Trimming removed 6 bases from V and 0 bases from J, with 12 bases in between. The CDR3 extends over 14 amino acids. Germline CDR1 and CDR2: MNHEY and SVGAGI. Original analysis: Using reference gene primer amplification, nucleated cell counts were estimated. Sequencing used immunoSEQ multiplex PCR; TCRdb keeps in-frame clones, though not all of them. D and trimming were read from the DNA, whereas the V and J calls and clone size are those reported in that table. The sample includes more than 150,000 clones, around 83% of them seen just once. The TCR originated in a woman between 45 and 65 years old with acute or convalescent COVID-19. Sequencing was done on a sample of peripheral blood. This chain uses TRBV6-5 with TRBJ2-7, with D perhaps TRBD2 (5 bases). CDR3 DNA: TGTGCCAGCAGCTCCCGGGGAGACTCCTACGAGCAGTACTTC. It codes for CASSSRGDSYEQYF.